These T cell receptor beta chains were read from a single sample in a study of blood T cell repertoires in COVID-19. The data were produced by immunoSEQ multiplex PCR, yet TCRdb's version contains in-frame clones alone and is incomplete. The sample has about 150,000 clones, around 84% seen once; the top ten hold about 1.8%. Material for sequencing was peripheral blood. The source of these receptors is a man older than 75 with acute or convalescent COVID-19. Both conserved end residues are part of each CDR3. A D gene is named only where the DNA matches it firmly. Not all rows give a size; the values are once, few, many and, for expanded clones, a class.

.	TRBD2	TRBV19	TRBJ2-3	TGTGCCAGCGGGGGGTTCATCCCAGATACGCAGTATTTT	CASGGFIPDTQYF
.	TRBD2	TRBV4-3	TRBJ2-1	TGCGCCAGCAGCGGGGAGGGCTCCTACAATGAGCAGTTCTTC	CASSGEGSYNEQFF
.	TRBD1	TRBV25-1	TRBJ1-6	TGTGCCAGCAGTCCGCGGACAGGGCCTTCCTATAATTCACCCCTCCACTTT	CASSPRTGPSYNSPLHF
.	TRBD2	TRBV18	TRBJ2-1	TGTGCCAGCTCACCACCGGGGGGGAGTGAGCAGTTCTTC	CASSPPGGSEQFF
.	TRBD1	TRBV7-9	TRBJ2-7	TGTGCCAGCGTGGGACAGAGCTACGAGCAGTACTTC	CASVGQSYEQYF
.	TRBD1	TRBV5-8	TRBJ2-1	TGTGCCAGCAGCTTGGCCGGGACAGGGTACAATGAGCAGTTCTTC	CASSLAGTGYNEQFF
once	TRBD1	TRBV24-1	TRBJ1-5	TGTGCCACCAGTGACCAGAACCGACAGGGGAATCAGCCCCAGCATTTT	CATSDQNRQGNQPQHF
few	.	TRBV7-3	TRBJ2-2	TGTGCCAGCAGTCCCACTCCGGAGACCGGGGAGCTGTTTTTT	CASSPTPETGELFF
many	.	TRBV19	TRBJ1-1	TGTGCCAGTAGTGGGCCGTTGAACACTGAAGCTTTCTTT	CASSGPLNTEAFF
few	TRBD1	TRBV3-1/TRBV3-2	TRBJ1-2	TGTGCCAGCAGCCCGCTGCAGGGGGCAGCTGGCTATGGCTACACCTTC	CASSPLQGAAGYGYTF
.	.	TRBV5-1	TRBJ2-7	TGCGCCAGCAGCTTGGGGGGCATGGAAAGGTACGAGCAGTACTTC	CASSLGGMERYEQYF
.	.	TRBV5-6	TRBJ1-3	TGTGCCAGCAGCTTACCGTCAGGGCCTGGAAACACCATATATTTT	CASSLPSGPGNTIYF
few	TRBD1	TRBV10-2	TRBJ1-5	TGCGCCAGCAGTGACCAGGGGGACAGAAGTCAGCCCCAGCATTTT	CASSDQGDRSQPQHF
once	.	TRBV5-1	TRBJ2-5	TGCGCCAGCAGCGTACGGAGCCAAGAGACCCAGTACTTC	CASSVRSQETQYF
.	.	TRBV7-8	TRBJ1-5	TGTGCCAGCAGCTTAGGCGGTAATAGGGGGTACGGCAATCAGCCCCAGCATTTT	CASSLGGNRGYGNQPQHF
.	.	TRBV6-2/TRBV6-3	TRBJ2-1	TGTGCCAGCAGTTACTCGGACAGAACGACTGAGCAGTTCTTC	CASSYSDRTTEQFF
.	TRBD1	TRBV5-1	TRBJ1-6	TGCGCCAGCAGCCCGGGACAGGCCTTGGGGCCCCTCCACTTT	CASSPGQALGPLHF
.	.	TRBV21-1	TRBJ1-6	TGTGCCAGCAGCACGAGGGGGCACGGTGATAATTCACCCCTCCACTTT	CASSTRGHGDNSPLHF
.	.	TRBV5-1	TRBJ1-2	TGCGCCAGCAGCTTGGTGACAGGTTATGGCTACACCTTC	CASSLVTGYGYTF
many	.	TRBV12-3/TRBV12-4	TRBJ1-2	TGTGCCAGCAGTTCGGGTGGAGGCTACACCTTC	CASSSGGGYTF
.	.	TRBV19	TRBJ2-4	TGTGCCAGTACACAGAGGGCCGGCAACATTCAGTACTTC	CASTQRAGNIQYF
.	.	TRBV2	TRBJ1-2	TGTGCCAGATACAGGACGGATGGCTACACCTTC	CARYRTDGYTF
.	.	TRBV6-2/TRBV6-3	TRBJ2-1	TGTGCCAGCAGTTACCCCCGACCGCAGGGGAATGAGCAGTTCTTC	CASSYPRPQGNEQFF
.	TRBD2	TRBV6-5	TRBJ2-7	TGTGCCAGCAGTTACTCGCCCAGCGGGGACCCCTACGAGCAGTACTTC	CASSYSPSGDPYEQYF
.	.	TRBV3-1/TRBV3-2	TRBJ1-2	TGTGCCAGCAGCCAATTAAACTATGGCTACACCTTC	CASSQLNYGYTF
.	TRBD2	TRBV5-1	TRBJ2-3	TGCGCCAGCAAAAGGGGCGGGGGGACTAGCACAGATACGCAGTATTTT	CASKRGGGTSTDTQYF
.	.	TRBV6-5	TRBJ1-2	TGTGCCAGCAGCCAAGACAGGACCTATGGCTACACCTTC	CASSQDRTYGYTF
.	.	TRBV5-1	TRBJ1-1	TGCGCCAGCAGCTTGGCCCGGACAGTGGAAGGTGAAGCTTTCTTT	CASSLARTVEGEAFF
.	TRBD1	TRBV9	TRBJ2-2	TGTGCCAGCAGCGCAACCGACAGGGCGCACACCGGGGAGCTGTTTTTT	CASSATDRAHTGELFF
.	.	TRBV11-3	TRBJ1-2	TGTGCCAGCAGCTTAGAACAGACAGTACCTTATGGCTACACCTTC	CASSLEQTVPYGYTF
few	TRBD1	TRBV3-1/TRBV3-2	TRBJ1-1	TGTGCCAGCAGCCAGGAGGACAGGGCTTACACTGAAGCTTTCTTT	CASSQEDRAYTEAFF
.	.	TRBV20-1	TRBJ1-6	TGCAGTGCTAGTTCCCGAGATAATTCACCCCTCCACTTT	CSASSRDNSPLHF
.	TRBD1	TRBV5-1	TRBJ1-6	TGCGCCAGCAGCTTGGTTTCCTCACAGGGGAATTCACCCCTCCACTTT	CASSLVSSQGNSPLHF
.	.	TRBV11-2	TRBJ2-3	TGTGCCAGCAGCCGACGGAGGACGCTTGGCACAGATACGCAGTATTTT	CASSRRRTLGTDTQYF
.	.	TRBV10-2	TRBJ2-2	TGCGCCAGCACAGCTAGAGGAGCGAACACCGGGGAGCTGTTTTTT	CASTARGANTGELFF